The 24 T cell receptor beta chains listed next were all sequenced from one sample in a study of blood T cells in healthy people across ages. Then a second PCR, running about 7 to 11 cycles, was carried out with a sample-barcoded 5' primer and a J-beta primer mix. TCRdb ran MiXCR on the 5' RACE reads and lists one entry per CDR3 protein. Of around 870,000 distinct CDR3 sequences listed, under 35% were seen once; the top ten hold 17%. Specimen: blood. Receptors were obtained from an elderly woman in good health.

As concerns this clonotype: A junction end diverges from the germline sequence, so it may reflect a read error. V usage is TRBV29-1 and J usage is TRBJ1-1, with D unresolved. Looked up from germline, CDR1 is SQVTM and CDR2 is ANQGSEA. The CDR3 runs to 11 residues. This CDR3 reads CSVEEYTEAFF. The CDR3, as DNA: TGCAGCGTGGAAGAGTACACTGAAGCTTTCTTT.

This clonotype was counted many times. This sequence joins TRBV10-3 and TRBJ1-2; TRBD1 agrees at 8 bases. The CDR3 extends over 12 amino acids. With 11 bases clipped from V and 5 bases from J, the junction kept 7 bases outside the gene matches. Germline assignment: CDR1 ENHRY and CDR2 SYGVKD. The CDR3 nucleotides are TGTGCCCTACGGACAGGGAGTTATGGCTACACCTTC. Translating gives CALRTGSYGYTF.

This chain joins TRBV11-2 and TRBJ2-5, with D maybe TRBD2 (6 bases). V lost 5 bases to trimming and J lost 2 bases, with 15 bases between them. Per germline, CDR1 SGHAT and CDR2 FQNNGV. The CDR3 consists of 15 residues. DNA for the CDR3: TGTGCCAGCAGCCCGAGACGGACTATACAAGAGACCCAGTACTTC. This sequence encodes CASSPRRTIQETQYF. The entire variable domain, with the rest obtained from reference TRBV11-2 and TRBJ2-5, is as follows: EAGVAQSPRYKIIEKRQSVAFWCNPISGHATLYWYQQILGQGPKLLIQFQNNGVVDDSQLPKDRFSAERLKGVDSTLKIQPAKLEDSAVYLCASSPRRTIQETQYFGPGTRLLVL.

This clonotype was found a few times. The J gene is TRBJ2-5, the V gene TRBV11-2, with a weak D call TRBD2 (7 bases). The CDR3 length is 16 residues. Trimming removed 4 bases at V and 1 base at J, with 16 bases between. Per germline, CDR1 SGHAT and CDR2 FQNNGV. The CDR3 region is CASSSLGGGGQETQYF. In DNA form, the CDR3 reads TGTGCCAGCAGCTCCCTGGGAGGGGGGGGCCAAGAGACCCAGTACTTC.

This clonotype was seen repeatedly, ten times or more. This chain joins TRBV7-8 and TRBJ2-3; TRBD2 matches at 8 bases. This CDR3 is 16 amino acids long. With 1 base clipped from V and 0 bases from J, the junction kept 3 bases outside the gene matches. Germline V gene sequence: CDR1 SGHVS, CDR2 FQNEAQ. The CDR3 sequence: CASSLVTSGSTDTQYF. The CDR3, as DNA: TGTGCCAGCAGCTTAGTAACTAGCGGTAGCACAGATACGCAGTATTTT.

This clonotype occurred many times. This chain uses TRBV20-1 with TRBJ2-7; D is ambiguous. The CDR3 runs 13 residues. V gave up 0 bases and J gave up 4 bases, with 10 bases separating them. Germline V gene sequence: CDR1 DFQATT, CDR2 SNEGSKA (reference sequence). This CDR3 is CSARDPVAYEQYF. The DNA of the CDR3 is TGCAGTGCTAGAGACCCCGTGGCTTACGAGCAGTACTTC.

The rearrangement uses TRBV3-1 and TRBJ1-1; D gene uncertain. The length of the CDR3 is 12 residues. The germline CDR1 and CDR2 sequences are LGHDT and YNNKEL (reference sequence). Between the trimmed V and J ends, which lost 2 bases and 10 bases, there was a span of 11 bases. This chain's CDR3 is CASSQNQLGAFF. CDR3 nucleotide sequence: TGTGCCAGCAGCCAAAACCAGTTGGGAGCTTTCTTT.

This clonotype was recorded a few times. A single base separates this from a much larger clone, so it may be a read error. The chain has TRBV29-1 and TRBJ1-2; 7 positions agree with TRBD1. The V and J ends lost 4 bases and 4 bases, in that order; junction bases with no gene match: 6. Germline CDR1 is SQVTM and CDR2 is ANQGSEA. CDR3 size: 13 residues. Written as DNA, the CDR3 is TGCAGCGTTGTATCGACAGGGAGCTATGGCTACACCTTC. Translating gives CSVVSTGSYGYTF.

In the case of this clonotype: A much more abundant neighbour one base away suggests this may be a read error. The chain is built from TRBV20-1 and TRBJ1-2, with D maybe TRBD1 (6 bases). From germline, CDR1 is DFQATT and CDR2 SNEGSKA (reference sequence). There are 11 residues in the CDR3. The CDR3 DNA reads as TGCCTTCTTAAGTCCGGACAGCCCTTCACCTTC. As protein: CLLKSGQPFTF.

This clonotype was counted ten times or more. The chain recombines TRBV19 with TRBJ2-5; 13 positions match TRBD2. The V and J ends lost 5 bases and 3 bases, in that order; junction bases with no gene match: 3. From germline, CDR1 is LNHDA and CDR2 SQIVND (reference sequence). CDR3 size: 15 residues. The CDR3 loop reads CASSGLAGVKETQYF. CDR3 coding DNA: TGTGCCAGTAGTGGACTAGCGGGGGTTAAAGAGACCCAGTACTTC.

With regard to this clonotype: It may be a read error: a sequence one base away is much more abundant. The chain is built from TRBV20-1 and TRBJ1-6; 9 nucleotides agree with TRBD1. The CDR3 has 13 residues. Germline V CDR1 and CDR2: DFQATT, SNEGSKA (reference sequence). In DNA form, the CDR3 reads TGCAGTGCTAACAGGGGGCACGGTTCACCCCTCTACTTT. Translating gives CSANRGHGSPLYF.

This clonotype appeared many times. CDR3 protein: CASSNDGEQYF. CDR3 nucleotide sequence: TGTGCCAGCAGCAACGACGGCGAGCAGTACTTC. This chain uses TRBV6-2 or TRBV6-3 with TRBJ2-7; D is unresolved. Germline CDR1 MNHEY, CDR2 SVGEGT. CDR3 length equals 11 residues. V was clipped by 6 bases and J by 6 bases, with 9 bases between them.

This clonotype showed up many times. This rearrangement joins TRBV6-1 to TRBJ1-1; possibly TRBD1 for D (6 bases). CDR1 and CDR2 from the germline V gene are MNHNS and SASEGT. V was shortened by 6 bases and J by 1 base, with 12 bases between the two germline ends. The CDR3 length is 14 residues. The CDR3 DNA reads TGTGCCAGCAGGAGAGACAGGACGAACACTGAAGCTTTCTTT. Translating gives CASRRDRTNTEAFF.

This clonotype has a handful of counts. The rearrangement links TRBV18 to TRBJ2-1; maybe TRBD2 (5 bases). Per the germline V gene, CDR1 is KGHSH and CDR2 is LQKENI. V was trimmed by 6 bases and J by 2 bases, leaving 14 bases between them. The CDR3 length is 15 residues. CDR3 residues: CASSREGFTYNEQFF. CDR3 in DNA: TGTGCCAGCTCTCGCGAGGGTTTTACCTACAATGAGCAGTTCTTC.

A word on this clonotype: It may be a read error: a sequence one base away is much more abundant. As DNA, the CDR3 is TGTGCCAGCAGTTACGCGGAAGCGGGGGGTAGCACAGATACGCAGTATTTT. Translating it yields CASSYAEAGGSTDTQYF. The genes are TRBV6-2 or TRBV6-3 and TRBJ2-3, with TRBD2 matching over 9 bases. The trim removed 2 bases at V and 0 bases at J, leaving 6 bases unmatched. Germline CDR1 MNHEY, CDR2 SVGEGT. The CDR3 covers 17 residues.

There are a few counts of this clonotype. The chain combines TRBV7-2 with TRBJ1-3, with no clear D. V was cut by 0 bases and J by 0 bases, with 3 bases left in between. This CDR3 contains 14 residues. Germline CDR1 SGHTA, CDR2 FQGNSA. CDR3 sequence: CASSLAVSGNTIYF. CDR3 DNA sequence: TGTGCCAGCAGCTTAGCCGTCTCTGGAAACACCATATATTTT.

For this clonotype: A junction end diverges from the germline sequence, so it may reflect a read error. The chain employs TRBV4-3 and TRBJ1-6; 9 bases map to TRBD1. The germline V gene encodes CDR1 LGHNA and CDR2 YSLEER. The length of the CDR3 is 15 residues. CDR3 bases: TGCGCCAGCAGCCAAGTAAGGGACAGGGTTTCACCCCACCACTTT. Its protein product is CASSQVRDRVSPHHF.

This clonotype has only a few counts. The V call is TRBV20-1, the J call TRBJ2-3, with unresolved D. There are 14 residues in the CDR3. Trimming stripped 5 bases from V and 1 base from J, with 13 bases between. CDR1 is DFQATT and CDR2 is SNEGSKA in the germline V gene (reference sequence). CDR3 DNA: TGCAGTGCTGGACCTCACCAGGGCACAGATACGCAGTATTTT. Protein: CSAGPHQGTDTQYF.

A note on this clonotype: A read error may explain this, as a much larger clone is one base away. No conserved phenylalanine or tryptophan ends this CDR3, so it is likely a read error. The CDR3 reads CASSPPGATETQYV. The CDR3 nucleotides read TGTGCCAGCTCACCACCCGGGGCCACTGAGACCCAGTACGTC. The chain carries TRBV18 and TRBJ2-5; D may match TRBD1 or TRBD2 (5 bases each). Trimming left V 0 bases short and J 5 bases short, with 10 bases between. CDR1 and CDR2 (germline): KGHSH, LQKENI. The CDR3 has 14 residues.

In this sample, this clonotype turned up many times. The chain recombines TRBV5-5 with TRBJ2-3; D remains unclear. V was clipped by 1 base and J by 1 base, with 10 bases between them. The CDR3 runs to 15 residues. CDR1 is SGHKS and CDR2 is YYEKEE in the germline V gene (reference sequence). The CDR3 protein is CASSLSTVGTDTQYF. DNA of the CDR3: TGTGCCAGCAGCTTGTCGACCGTAGGCACAGATACGCAGTATTTT. The full variable domain, rest sourced from reference TRBV5-5 and TRBJ2-3, is DAGVTQSPTHLIKTRGQQVTLRCSPISGHKSVSWYQQVLGQGPQFIFQYYEKEERGRGNFPDRFSARQFPNYSSELNVNALLLGDSALYLCASSLSTVGTDTQYFGPGTRLTVL.

The chain links TRBV20-1 to TRBJ2-1; TRBD2 might be the D (5 bases). This CDR3 spans 13 amino acids. V was cut by 5 bases and J by 7 bases, with 15 bases left in between. CDR1 is DFQATT, CDR2 SNEGSKA, per germline (reference sequence). CDR3: CSARGRRANEQFF. The CDR3 bases are TGCAGTGCTCGCGGGCGTCGCGCGAATGAGCAGTTCTTC.

This rearrangement joins TRBV18 to TRBJ1-2; D possibly corresponds to TRBD1 (5 bases). The V gene's germline CDR1 is KGHSH and CDR2 LQKENI. Trimming removed 4 bases at V and 0 bases at J, with 15 bases between. There are 16 residues in the CDR3. CDR3 amino acids: CASSLQGFNPNYGYTF. CDR3 in DNA: TGTGCCAGCTCACTGCAGGGTTTTAACCCTAACTATGGCTACACCTTC.

The table lists this clonotype with a few counts. J is TRBJ2-7 and V is TRBV7-2; 7 nucleotides match TRBD1. There are 13 residues in the CDR3. The germline V gene has CDR1 SGHTA and CDR2 FQGNSA. V dropped 8 bases and J dropped 7; count of bases not matched to a gene: 11. CDR3 amino acids: CASGSDRAKEQYF. The DNA of the CDR3 is TGTGCCAGCGGCTCTGACAGGGCCAAGGAGCAGTACTTC.

This clonotype was seen many times. V gene TRBV11-2 combines with J gene TRBJ2-1; D possibly corresponds to TRBD1 (5 bases). The CDR3 is 16 amino acids. Trimming left V 0 bases short and J 3 bases short, with 12 bases between. Germline V gene lookup returns CDR1 SGHAT and CDR2 FQNNGV. CDR3 sequence: CASSLDLQASYNEQFF. The CDR3, as DNA: TGTGCCAGCAGCTTAGATCTACAGGCGAGCTACAATGAGCAGTTCTTC. The full variable domain, rest sourced from reference TRBV11-2 and TRBJ2-1, is EAGVAQSPRYKIIEKRQSVAFWCNPISGHATLYWYQQILGQGPKLLIQFQNNGVVDDSQLPKDRFSAERLKGVDSTLKIQPAKLEDSAVYLCASSLDLQASYNEQFFGPGTRLTVL.